The clone carrying this T cell receptor beta chain has at least ten counts. Its antigen is not identified. The entry originates in a study of identical twins. Whole-study findings and limits: Compared with models, monozygotic twins showed more out-of-frame TCR alpha sharing.

TCRdb re-analysed the 5' RACE reads in MiXCR, keeping a single row per CDR3 protein. The sample records 310,000 or so distinct CDR3 sequences, less than 9% being singletons. V was shortened by 3 bases and J by 1 base, with 10 bases between the two germline ends. CDR3 length equals 14 residues. This sample was also put to use in a study of yellow fever vaccine responses in identical twins.

The V and J genes are TRBV12-3 or TRBV12-4 and TRBJ2-7; D unclear. Material: memory (CD45RO+) T cells sorted from blood. The origin of this receptor is a woman between 18 and 29 years old in good health. CDR3 nucleotides: TGTGCCAGCAGTTTTAACAGAAGGTCCTACGAGCAGTACTTC. It specifies CASSFNRRSYEQYF.